This is a list of T cell receptor beta chains from one sample in a study of blood T cell repertoires in COVID-19. Here immunoSEQ multiplex PCR was the method, and the copy in TCRdb shows in-frame clones only, minus some. The repertoire holds about 300,000 clones, with approximately 84% as singletons. The specimen sequenced was PBMCs or T cells enriched from blood (not recorded which). Every receptor here comes from a man younger than 40 who had recovered from COVID-19. Each CDR3 is given without its conserved first and last residue.

TRBV2 ASSEGTGSNQPQH
TRBV20-1 SASGLAEAYEQY
TRBV19 ASSIDQQAGELF
TRBV4-1 ASSYSLGTGGTGELF
TRBV28 ASSPNGQGSYEQY
TRBV27 ASSLQGAGVDYGYT
TRBV7-9 ASSPRTGGYYEQY
TRBV2 ASRDGQGGNQPQH
TRBV15 ATSRLGGDLANEKLF
TRBV7-9 ASSLRREPEAF
TRBV28 ASRETGHNTDTQY
TRBV15 ATSRGIAGREAF
TRBV9 ASSVTNAYGYT
TRBV9 ASSVERLAGGLY
TRBV5-5 ASSDTGPYEQY
TRBV14 ASSQVNGRAHEQF
TRBV10-2 ASSEGRTGNQPQH
TRBV5-1 ASSSDTGEQY
TRBV18 ASSPQGGNEKLF
TRBV6-5 ASSYGRWTVNTEAF
TRBV24-1 ATQTTRGGDNQPQH
TRBV19 ASSIDVTGVIGYGYT
TRBV5-1 ASTWTGGWGEQY
TRBV11-2 ASIGVRAGDTQY
TRBV12-3/TRBV12-4 ASSGYTNEKLF
TRBV9 ASSVYGDTQY
TRBV9 ASSASGPYEQY
TRBV18 ASSPAGTGRRETQY
TRBV7-7 ASSLAPGNSYEQY
TRBV19 ASSMFKRAEKLF
TRBV5-8 ASSLFRAGEGTQY
TRBV4-1 ASSQDFQRGGTGELF
TRBV19 ASSVEGQGNQGYT
TRBV5-4 ASSPRQGPDTQY
TRBV24-1 ATAGTGSYNEQF
TRBV7-9 ASSSTSTGTGGDYEQY
TRBV6-5 ASSYSKGGMKNEQF
TRBV5-4 ASSRDRGPKNTEAF
TRBV5-6 ASSLAKTYFNEQF
TRBV6-5 ASSSGQGANYGYT
TRBV2 ASSVGRENYGYT
TRBV9 ASSVRGDRAAEAF
TRBV7-9 ASSLASGDYGYT
TRBV27 ASTGSPTGELF
TRBV7-2 ASSLTGTRNSYEQY
TRBV11-2 ASSLEGMNTEAF
TRBV21-1 ASSRRSGACTDTQY
TRBV12-5 ASGKAGLNNEQF
TRBV6-5 ASSPAAGSSPLH
TRBV5-8 ASSWGLAISYNEQF
TRBV7-9 ASSAAQGTGLGNTIY
TRBV5-4 ASSLFGGGSYNSPLH
TRBV19 ASSMVRRGEKLF
TRBV11-3 ASNQGTGPYNEQF
TRBV5-1 ASSSGQGSYGYT
TRBV19 ASSPSGLAASYNEQF
TRBV10-2 ASSEGRNYGYT
TRBV4-1 ASSQFSGTSGQETQY
TRBV7-9 ASSLVRSADTQY
TRBV11-2 ASSLGLGGPQETQY